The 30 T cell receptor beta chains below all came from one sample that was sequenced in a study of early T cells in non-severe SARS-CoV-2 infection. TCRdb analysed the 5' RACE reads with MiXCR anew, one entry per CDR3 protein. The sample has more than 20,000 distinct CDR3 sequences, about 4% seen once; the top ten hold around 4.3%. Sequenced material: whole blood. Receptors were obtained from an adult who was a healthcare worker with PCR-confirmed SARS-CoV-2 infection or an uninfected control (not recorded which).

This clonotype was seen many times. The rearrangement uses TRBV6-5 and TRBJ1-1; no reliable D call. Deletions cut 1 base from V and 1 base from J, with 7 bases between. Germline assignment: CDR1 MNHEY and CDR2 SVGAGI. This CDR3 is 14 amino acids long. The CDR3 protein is CASSYLGPNTEAFF. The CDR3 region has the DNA TGTGCCAGCAGTTACTTAGGACCGAACACTGAAGCTTTCTTT.

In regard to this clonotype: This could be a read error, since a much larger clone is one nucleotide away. The CDR3 nucleotides are TGTGCCAGCAGTTTTCAACCAGGTGCCGTCTCCTACGAGCAGTACTTC. This gives the protein CASSFQPGAVSYEQYF. V is TRBV28 and J is TRBJ2-7; D gene unclear. The CDR3 length is 16 residues. Trimming took 3 bases from V and 0 from J, leaving 15 bases between them. Per the germline V gene, CDR1 is MDHEN and CDR2 is SYDVKM.

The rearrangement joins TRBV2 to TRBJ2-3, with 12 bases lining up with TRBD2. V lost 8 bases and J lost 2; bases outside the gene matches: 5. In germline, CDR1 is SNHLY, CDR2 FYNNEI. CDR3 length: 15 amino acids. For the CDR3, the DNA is TGTGCCAGCGAGAGACTAGCGGGAGACACAGATACGCAGTATTTT. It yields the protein CASERLAGDTDTQYF.

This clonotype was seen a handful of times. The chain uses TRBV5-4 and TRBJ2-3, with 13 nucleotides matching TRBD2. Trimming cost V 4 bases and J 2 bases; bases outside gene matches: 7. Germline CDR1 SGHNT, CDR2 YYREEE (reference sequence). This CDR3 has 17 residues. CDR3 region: CASSIRLAGGLTDTQYF. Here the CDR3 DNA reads TGTGCCAGCAGCATTCGACTAGCGGGAGGTCTCACAGATACGCAGTATTTT.

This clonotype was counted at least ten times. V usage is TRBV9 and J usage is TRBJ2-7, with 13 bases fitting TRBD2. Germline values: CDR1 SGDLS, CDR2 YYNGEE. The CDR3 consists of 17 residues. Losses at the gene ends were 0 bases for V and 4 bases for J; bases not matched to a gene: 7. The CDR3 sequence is CASSVDGTSGKIYEQYF. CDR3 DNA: TGTGCCAGCAGCGTAGATGGGACTAGCGGGAAAATTTACGAGCAGTACTTC.

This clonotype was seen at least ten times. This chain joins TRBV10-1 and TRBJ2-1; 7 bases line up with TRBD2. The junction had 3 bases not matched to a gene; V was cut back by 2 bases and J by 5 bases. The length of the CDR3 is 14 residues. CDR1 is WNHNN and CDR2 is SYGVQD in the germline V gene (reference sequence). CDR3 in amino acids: CASSEGGSNNEQFF. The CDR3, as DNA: TGCGCCAGCAGTGAGGGCGGGAGCAACAATGAGCAGTTCTTC.

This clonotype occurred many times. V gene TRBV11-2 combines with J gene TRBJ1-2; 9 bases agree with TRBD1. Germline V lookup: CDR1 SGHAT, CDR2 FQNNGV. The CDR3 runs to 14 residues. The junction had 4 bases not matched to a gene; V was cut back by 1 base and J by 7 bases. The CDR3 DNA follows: TGTGCCAGCAGCTTAGCGACAGGGGGTGTTGGCTACACCTTC. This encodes CASSLATGGVGYTF.

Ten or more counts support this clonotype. For the CDR3, the DNA is TGTGCCAGCACTCCCCGGGAGGGAGCAGGGGGGGAATACGAGCAGTACTTC. Its protein product is CASTPREGAGGEYEQYF. V is TRBV6-1 and J is TRBJ2-7; a weak D match, TRBD2 (8 bases). There are 17 residues in the CDR3. Germline CDR1 is MNHNS and CDR2 is SASEGT. Trimming pared 7 bases from V and 4 bases from J, leaving 26 bases between.

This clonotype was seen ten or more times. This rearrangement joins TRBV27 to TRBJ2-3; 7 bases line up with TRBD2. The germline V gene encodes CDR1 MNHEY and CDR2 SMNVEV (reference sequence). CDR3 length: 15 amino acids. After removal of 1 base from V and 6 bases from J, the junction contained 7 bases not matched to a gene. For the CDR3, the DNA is TGTGCCAGCAGTTTATATGGGGGAGGGCCGGATACGCAGTATTTT. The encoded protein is CASSLYGGGPDTQYF.

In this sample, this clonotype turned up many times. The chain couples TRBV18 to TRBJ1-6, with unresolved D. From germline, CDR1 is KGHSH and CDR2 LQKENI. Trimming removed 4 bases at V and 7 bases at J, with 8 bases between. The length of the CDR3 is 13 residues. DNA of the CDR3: TGTGCCAGCTCACTCGACGGAAATTCACCCCTCCACTTT. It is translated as CASSLDGNSPLHF.

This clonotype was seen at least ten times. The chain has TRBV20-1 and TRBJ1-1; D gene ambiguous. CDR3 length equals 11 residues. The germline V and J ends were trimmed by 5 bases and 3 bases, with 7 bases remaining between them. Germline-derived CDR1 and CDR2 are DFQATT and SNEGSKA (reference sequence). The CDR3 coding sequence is TGCAGTGCTCCCTCATACACTGAAGCTTTCTTT. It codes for CSAPSYTEAFF.

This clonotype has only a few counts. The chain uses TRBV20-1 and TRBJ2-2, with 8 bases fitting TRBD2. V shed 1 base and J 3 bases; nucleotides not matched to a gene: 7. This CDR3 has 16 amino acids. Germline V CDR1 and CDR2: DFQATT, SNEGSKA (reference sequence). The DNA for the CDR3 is TGCAGTGCTAGAGTTCCGGGACTAGAGGACACCGGGGAGCTGTTTTTT. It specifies CSARVPGLEDTGELFF.

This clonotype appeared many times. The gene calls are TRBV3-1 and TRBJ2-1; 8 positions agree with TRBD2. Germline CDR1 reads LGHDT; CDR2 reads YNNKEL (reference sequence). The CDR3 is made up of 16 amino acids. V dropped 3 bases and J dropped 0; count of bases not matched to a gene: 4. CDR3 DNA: TGTGCCAGCAGCCATTTAGCGGGGCACTCCTACAATGAGCAGTTCTTC. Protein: CASSHLAGHSYNEQFF.

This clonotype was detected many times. CDR3 amino acids: CASSLSPGFGSSYNEQFF. CDR3 in DNA: TGTGCCAGCAGTTTATCCCCTGGGTTCGGTAGCTCCTACAATGAGCAGTTCTTC. The chain employs TRBV28 and TRBJ2-1; D remains unclear. The CDR3 consists of 18 residues. CDR1 and CDR2 from the germline V gene are MDHEN and SYDVKM. With 1 base removed from V and 0 bases from J, the gap between germline ends came to 16 bases.

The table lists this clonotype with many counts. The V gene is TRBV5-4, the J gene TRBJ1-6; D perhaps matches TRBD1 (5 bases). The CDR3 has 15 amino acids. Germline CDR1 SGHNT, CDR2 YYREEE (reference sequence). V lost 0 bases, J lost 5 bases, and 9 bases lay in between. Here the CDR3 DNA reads TGTGCCAGCAGCTTGGGTCAGGGACATAATTCACCCCTCCACTTT. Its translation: CASSLGQGHNSPLHF.

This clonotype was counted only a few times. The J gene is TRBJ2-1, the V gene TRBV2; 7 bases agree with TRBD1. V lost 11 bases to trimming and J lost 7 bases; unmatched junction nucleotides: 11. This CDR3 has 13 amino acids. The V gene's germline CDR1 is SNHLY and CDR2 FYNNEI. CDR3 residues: CAGEYRGRNEQFF. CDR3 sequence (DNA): TGTGCCGGAGAATACAGGGGTCGGAATGAGCAGTTCTTC.

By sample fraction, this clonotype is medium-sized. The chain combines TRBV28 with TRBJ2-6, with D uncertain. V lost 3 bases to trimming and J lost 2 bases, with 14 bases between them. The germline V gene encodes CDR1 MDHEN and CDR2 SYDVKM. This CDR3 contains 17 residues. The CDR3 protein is CASSFRQAVAGANVLTF. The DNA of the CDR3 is TGTGCCAGCAGTTTTCGGCAGGCTGTTGCTGGGGCCAACGTCCTGACTTTC. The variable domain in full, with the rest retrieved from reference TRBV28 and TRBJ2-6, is DVKVTQSSRYLVKRTGEKVFLECVQDMDHENMFWYRQDPGLGLRLIYFSYDVKMKEKGDIPEGYSVSREKKERFSLILESASTNQTSMYLCASSFRQAVAGANVLTFGAGSRLTVL.

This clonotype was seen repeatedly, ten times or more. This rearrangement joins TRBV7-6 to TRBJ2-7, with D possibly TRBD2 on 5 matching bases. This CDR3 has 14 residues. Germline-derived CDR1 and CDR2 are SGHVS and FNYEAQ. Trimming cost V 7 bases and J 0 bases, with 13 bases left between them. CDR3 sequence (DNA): TGTGCCAGCACTCCCCTTGGGAGCTCCTACGAGCAGTACTTC. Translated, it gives CASTPLGSSYEQYF.

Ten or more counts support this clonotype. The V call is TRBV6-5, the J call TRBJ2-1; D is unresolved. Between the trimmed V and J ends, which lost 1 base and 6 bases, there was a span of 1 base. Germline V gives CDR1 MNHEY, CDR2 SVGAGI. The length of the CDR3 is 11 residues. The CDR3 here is CASSYFNEQFF. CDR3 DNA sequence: TGTGCCAGCAGTTACTTCAATGAGCAGTTCTTC.

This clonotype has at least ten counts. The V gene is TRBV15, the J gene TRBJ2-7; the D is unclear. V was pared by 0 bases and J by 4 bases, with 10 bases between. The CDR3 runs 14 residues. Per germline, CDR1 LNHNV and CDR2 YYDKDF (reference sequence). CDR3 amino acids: CATSRERRVYEQYF. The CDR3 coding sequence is TGTGCCACCAGCAGAGAGAGAAGGGTATACGAGCAGTACTTC. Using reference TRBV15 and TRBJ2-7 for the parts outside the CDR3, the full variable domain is DAMVIQNPRYQVTQFGKPVTLSCSQTLNHNVMYWYQQKSSQAPKLLFHYYDKDFNNEADTPDNFQSRRPNTSFCFLDIRSPGLGDTAMYLCATSRERRVYEQYFGPGTRLTVT.

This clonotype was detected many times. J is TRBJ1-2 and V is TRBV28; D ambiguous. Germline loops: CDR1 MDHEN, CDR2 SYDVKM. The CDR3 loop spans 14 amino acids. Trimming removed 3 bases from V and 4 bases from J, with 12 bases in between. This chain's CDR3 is CASSLDGLIYGYTF. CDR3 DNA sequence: TGTGCCAGCAGTTTGGACGGTCTGATCTATGGCTACACCTTC.

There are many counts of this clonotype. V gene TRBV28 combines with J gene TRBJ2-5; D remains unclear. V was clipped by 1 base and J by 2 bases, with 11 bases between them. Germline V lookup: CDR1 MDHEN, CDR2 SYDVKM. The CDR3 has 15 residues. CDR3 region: CASSLLSQIQETQYF. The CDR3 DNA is TGTGCCAGCAGTTTATTGTCCCAGATTCAAGAGACCCAGTACTTC. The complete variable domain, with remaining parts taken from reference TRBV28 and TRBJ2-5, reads DVKVTQSSRYLVKRTGEKVFLECVQDMDHENMFWYRQDPGLGLRLIYFSYDVKMKEKGDIPEGYSVSREKKERFSLILESASTNQTSMYLCASSLLSQIQETQYFGPGTRLLVL.

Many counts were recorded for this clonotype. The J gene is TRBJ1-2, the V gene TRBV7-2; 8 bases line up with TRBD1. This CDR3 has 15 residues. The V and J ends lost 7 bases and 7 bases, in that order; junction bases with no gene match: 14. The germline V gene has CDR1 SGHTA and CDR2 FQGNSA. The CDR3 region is CASTSFGTGYAGYTF. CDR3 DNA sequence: TGTGCCAGCACCAGCTTCGGGACAGGTTATGCTGGCTACACCTTC.

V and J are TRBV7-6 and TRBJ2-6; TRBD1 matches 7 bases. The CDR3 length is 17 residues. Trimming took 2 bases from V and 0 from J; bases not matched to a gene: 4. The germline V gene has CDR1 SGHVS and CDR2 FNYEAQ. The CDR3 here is CASSLRAGGSGANVLTF. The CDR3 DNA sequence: TGTGCCAGCAGCTTAAGGGCAGGGGGCTCTGGGGCCAACGTCCTGACTTTC.

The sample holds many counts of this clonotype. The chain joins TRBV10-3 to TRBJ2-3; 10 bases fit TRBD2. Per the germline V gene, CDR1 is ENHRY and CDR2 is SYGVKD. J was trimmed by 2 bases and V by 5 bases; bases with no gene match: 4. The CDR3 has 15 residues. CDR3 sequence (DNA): TGTGCCATCAGTTCGGGACTAGCGAACACAGATACGCAGTATTTT. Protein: CAISSGLANTDTQYF.

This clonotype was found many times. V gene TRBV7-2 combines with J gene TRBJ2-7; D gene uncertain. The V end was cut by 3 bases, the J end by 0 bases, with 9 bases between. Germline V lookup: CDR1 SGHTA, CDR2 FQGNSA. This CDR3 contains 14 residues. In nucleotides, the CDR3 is TGTGCCAGCAGCTTCTTCTCCACCTCCTACGAGCAGTACTTC. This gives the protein CASSFFSTSYEQYF.

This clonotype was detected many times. The CDR3 region is CASSILRDRHSYEQYF. CDR3 bases: TGTGCCAGCAGCATCCTCCGGGACAGGCACTCCTACGAGCAGTACTTC. The chain joins TRBV21-1 to TRBJ2-7; the table's D call TRBD1 went unverified against the DNA. TRBV21-1 is an annotated pseudogene. The CDR3 covers 16 residues.

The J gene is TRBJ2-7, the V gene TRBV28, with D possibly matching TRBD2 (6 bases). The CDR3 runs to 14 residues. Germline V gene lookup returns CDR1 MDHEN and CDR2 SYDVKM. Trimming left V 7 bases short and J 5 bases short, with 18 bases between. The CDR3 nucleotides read TGTGCCAGCACCAGGTCGGGAGTAAAGAACGAGCAGTACTTC. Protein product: CASTRSGVKNEQYF.

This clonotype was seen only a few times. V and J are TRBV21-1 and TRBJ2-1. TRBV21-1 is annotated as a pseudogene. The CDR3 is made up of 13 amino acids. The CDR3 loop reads CASSKERFHEQFF. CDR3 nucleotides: TGTGCCAGCAGCAAAGAAAGGTTCCATGAGCAGTTCTTC.

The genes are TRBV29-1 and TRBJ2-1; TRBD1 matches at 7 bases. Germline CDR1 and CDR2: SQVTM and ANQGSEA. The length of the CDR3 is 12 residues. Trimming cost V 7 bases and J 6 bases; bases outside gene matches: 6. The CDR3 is CSGQGWGNEQFF. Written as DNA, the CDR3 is TGCAGCGGACAGGGATGGGGCAATGAGCAGTTCTTC.